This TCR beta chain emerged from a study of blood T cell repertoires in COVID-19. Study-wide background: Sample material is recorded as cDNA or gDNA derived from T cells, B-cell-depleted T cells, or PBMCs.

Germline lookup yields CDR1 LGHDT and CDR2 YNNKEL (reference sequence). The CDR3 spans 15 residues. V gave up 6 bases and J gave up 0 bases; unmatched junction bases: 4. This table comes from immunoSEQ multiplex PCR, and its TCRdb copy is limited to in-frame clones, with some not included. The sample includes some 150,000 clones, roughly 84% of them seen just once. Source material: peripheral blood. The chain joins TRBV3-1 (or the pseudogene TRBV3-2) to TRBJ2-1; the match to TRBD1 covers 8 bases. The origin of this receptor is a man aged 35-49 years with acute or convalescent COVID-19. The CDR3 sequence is CASSPTGGSYNEQFF. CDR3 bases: TGTGCCAGCAGTCCAACAGGGGGCTCCTACAATGAGCAGTTCTTC.